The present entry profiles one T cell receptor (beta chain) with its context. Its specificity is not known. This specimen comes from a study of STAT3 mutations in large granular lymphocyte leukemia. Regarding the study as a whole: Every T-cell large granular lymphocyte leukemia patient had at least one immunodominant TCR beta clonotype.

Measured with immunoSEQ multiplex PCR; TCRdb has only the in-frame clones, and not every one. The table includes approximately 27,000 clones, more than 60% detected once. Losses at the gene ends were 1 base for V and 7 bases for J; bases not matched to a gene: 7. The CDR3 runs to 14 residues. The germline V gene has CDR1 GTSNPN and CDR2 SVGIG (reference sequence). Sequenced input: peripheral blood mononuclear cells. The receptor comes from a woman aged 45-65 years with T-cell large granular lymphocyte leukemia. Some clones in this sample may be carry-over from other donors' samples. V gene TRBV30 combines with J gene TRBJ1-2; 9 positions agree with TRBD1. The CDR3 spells CAWSAHRGQGGYTF. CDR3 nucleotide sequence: TGTGCCTGGAGTGCCCACAGGGGGCAGGGTGGCTACACCTTC.